These 22 T cell receptor beta chains share one sample of origin, sequenced in a study of cytomegalovirus exposure and HLA in healthy donors (dated by TCRdb to 2016 to 2017). The receptor library was made with the immunoSEQ multiplex PCR assay. TCRdb mirrors the immuneACCESS table, restricted to in-frame sequences. Some clones are absent from its copies; in checked studies, under half trace to an unresolved V gene, and the reason for the others is unknown. This sample gives tens of thousands of clones in total; 91% of them show up just once. The ten largest clones capture 3.1% of the sample. Sequencing was done on a sample of PBMCs. These receptors were collected from a man aged 18 to 29 in good health and CMV-seronegative.

The chain carries TRBV19 and TRBJ1-4; 7 bases align to TRBD1. The CDR3 is made up of 15 amino acids. Germline V gene sequence: CDR1 LNHDA, CDR2 SQIVND (reference sequence). The ends lost 6 bases at V and 4 bases at J; junction bases unmatched: 8. The CDR3 reads CASRRQGTFNEKLFF. As DNA, the CDR3 is TGTGCCAGTAGACGACAGGGAACCTTTAATGAAAAACTGTTTTTT.

CDR3 nucleotides: TGTGCCAGCAGCCCCCAAGGGGGCCCGTCGCCTAGCTACACCTTC. Amino acid sequence: CASSPQGGPSPSYTF. J is TRBJ1-2 and V is TRBV7-9; 7 bases map to TRBD1. Losses at the gene ends were 5 bases for V and 9 bases for J; bases not matched to a gene: 15. From germline, CDR1 is SEHNR and CDR2 FQNEAQ (reference sequence). The CDR3 length is 15 residues.

This chain connects TRBV9 to TRBJ2-7; TRBD1 might be the D (5 bases). CDR3 length: 14 residues. Germline lookup yields CDR1 SGDLS and CDR2 YYNGEE. V was pared by 1 base and J by 0 bases, with 8 bases between. The CDR3 protein is CASSVTDNSYEQYF. The DNA of the CDR3 is TGTGCCAGCAGCGTAACGGACAACTCCTACGAGCAGTACTTC. The variable domain in full, completed from reference TRBV9 and TRBJ2-7, reads DSGVTQTPKHLITATGQRVTLRCSPRSGDLSVYWYQQSLDQGLQFLIQYYNGEERAKGNILERFSAQQFPDLHSELNLSSLELGDSALYFCASSVTDNSYEQYFGPGTRLTVT.

The genes are TRBV19 and TRBJ2-1; D is uncertain. Germline V gene sequence: CDR1 LNHDA, CDR2 SQIVND (reference sequence). This CDR3 comprises 15 residues. The V end lost 10 bases, the J end lost 0 bases, and 16 bases lay between the germline ends. The CDR3 region is CATQISAPSYNEQFF. The CDR3 DNA reads as TGTGCCACCCAAATCAGCGCACCCTCCTACAATGAGCAGTTCTTC.

V is TRBV19 and J is TRBJ2-5; 10 positions match TRBD1. The CDR3 covers 16 residues. The germline V gene encodes CDR1 LNHDA and CDR2 SQIVND (reference sequence). V lost 3 bases to trimming and J lost 5 bases; unmatched junction nucleotides: 9. Written as DNA, the CDR3 is TGTGCCAGTAGTATTGGACAGGGGGGGATGAGGGAGACCCAGTACTTC. It specifies CASSIGQGGMRETQYF.

This chain uses TRBV9 with TRBJ1-5; TRBD1 is a possible D gene (5 bases). The CDR3 covers 13 residues. Trimming took 3 bases from V and 7 from J, leaving 11 bases between them. Germline assignment: CDR1 SGDLS and CDR2 YYNGEE. The DNA for the CDR3 is TGTGCCAGCAGCGCCACGTGGGGCCAGCCCCAGCATTTT. Amino acid sequence: CASSATWGQPQHF.

The chain recombines TRBV7-2 with TRBJ2-7, with TRBD2 matching over 10 bases. With 5 bases clipped from V and 3 bases from J, the junction kept 7 bases outside the gene matches. In germline, CDR1 is SGHTA, CDR2 FQGNSA. The CDR3 consists of 15 residues. The CDR3 bases are TGTGCCAGCAGCCACTCTAGCGGGGGCTACTACGAGCAGTACTTC. Its protein is CASSHSSGGYYEQYF.

The chain couples TRBV30 to TRBJ1-4, with TRBD1 as a possible D gene (6 bases). V dropped 2 bases and J dropped 3 bases, with 13 bases sitting between them. The CDR3 extends over 15 amino acids. The V gene's germline CDR1 is GTSNPN and CDR2 SVGIG (reference sequence). The CDR3 region is CAWSQKGTSNEKLFF. The CDR3 DNA follows: TGTGCCTGGAGTCAAAAGGGGACATCTAATGAAAAACTGTTTTTT.

The V call is TRBV10-3, the J call TRBJ1-2; tentatively, D is TRBD1 (6 bases). Trimming cost V 4 bases and J 5 bases, with 8 bases left between them. There are 12 residues in the CDR3. Germline-derived CDR1 and CDR2 are ENHRY and SYGVKD. The CDR3 loop reads CAISGTDYGYTF. CDR3 DNA: TGTGCCATCAGTGGGACAGATTATGGCTACACCTTC.

This chain links TRBV2 with TRBJ2-3, with TRBD2 matching over 9 bases. The CDR3 consists of 14 residues. Germline-derived CDR1 and CDR2 are SNHLY and FYNNEI. After removal of 5 bases from V and 4 bases from J, the junction contained 4 bases not matched to a gene. In nucleotides, the CDR3 is TGTGCCAGCAGTCCTAGCGGGACCCCAGATACGCAGTATTTT. Translated: CASSPSGTPDTQYF.

This chain uses TRBV7-2 with TRBJ1-4; possibly TRBD1 for D (5 bases). V was clipped by 4 bases and J by 7 bases, with 16 bases between them. Looked up from germline, CDR1 is SGHTA and CDR2 is FQGNSA. This CDR3 contains 15 residues. CDR3 in amino acids: CASSYGRGVGEKLFF. As DNA, the CDR3 is TGTGCCAGCAGCTATGGGCGGGGGGTCGGTGAAAAACTGTTTTTT.

The rearrangement links TRBV5-6 to TRBJ1-3, with D possibly matching TRBD1 (6 bases). CDR3 length: 15 amino acids. Germline assignment: CDR1 SGHDT and CDR2 YYEEEE. V lost 1 base and J lost 0, with 8 bases in between. CDR3 loop: CASSLLDSSGNTIYF. As DNA, the CDR3 is TGTGCCAGCAGCTTGCTGGACAGCTCTGGAAACACCATATATTTT.

This sequence joins TRBV2 and TRBJ2-3; no reliable D call. Between the trimmed V and J ends, which lost 6 bases and 8 bases, there was a span of 9 bases. The CDR3 is 11 amino acids. In germline, CDR1 is SNHLY, CDR2 FYNNEI. CDR3: CASRMTGTQYF. DNA of the CDR3: TGTGCCAGCAGGATGACTGGTACGCAGTATTTT.

The V gene is TRBV15, the J gene TRBJ1-1, with 9 bases lining up with TRBD1. Looked up from germline, CDR1 is LNHNV and CDR2 is YYDKDF (reference sequence). J was trimmed by 6 bases and V by 1 base; bases with no gene match: 3. This CDR3 spans 14 amino acids. The DNA of the CDR3 is TGTGCCACCAGCAGAGGAGGGACAGGGCCTGAAGCTTTCTTT. This gives the protein CATSRGGTGPEAFF.

The chain uses TRBV19 and TRBJ1-5; D perhaps matches TRBD1 (5 bases). This CDR3 contains 16 residues. In germline, CDR1 is LNHDA, CDR2 SQIVND (reference sequence). V lost 4 bases to trimming and J lost 2 bases, with 15 bases between them. CDR3 nucleotide sequence: TGTGCCAGTAGTAGCCTGGGGCAAAGGGGCAATCAGCCCCAGCATTTT. Protein sequence: CASSSLGQRGNQPQHF.

The CDR3 DNA sequence: TGTGCCAGTAGTATATCGGCGGCGAACACTGAAGCTTTCTTT. Protein product: CASSISAANTEAFF. The rearrangement links TRBV19 to TRBJ1-1; D gene uncertain. Germline V gene lookup returns CDR1 LNHDA and CDR2 SQIVND (reference sequence). This CDR3 spans 14 amino acids. Deletions cut 2 bases from V and 1 base from J, with 8 bases between. The whole variable domain, filled in from reference TRBV19 and TRBJ1-1, reads DGGITQSPKYLFRKEGQNVTLSCEQNLNHDAMYWYRQDPGQGLRLIYYSQIVNDFQKGDIAEGYSVSREKKESFPLTVTSAQKNPTAFYLCASSISAANTEAFFGQGTRLTVV.

This chain connects TRBV7-2 to TRBJ2-7, with 9 bases matching TRBD1. V lost 1 base to trimming and J lost 2 bases; unmatched junction nucleotides: 6. The CDR3 spans 16 residues. The germline V gene has CDR1 SGHTA and CDR2 FQGNSA. The CDR3 DNA reads TGTGCCAGCAGCTTAGGCGGGACAGGGTTCGCCTACGAGCAGTACTTC. Its translation is CASSLGGTGFAYEQYF.

J is TRBJ2-3 and V is TRBV30, with 10 bases identical to TRBD1. The length of the CDR3 is 12 residues. Germline CDR1 and CDR2: GTSNPN and SVGIG (reference sequence). V was clipped by 3 bases and J by 11 bases; unmatched bases: 5. CDR3 region: CAWSGTGDKQYF. The DNA for the CDR3 is TGTGCCTGGAGCGGGACAGGGGACAAGCAGTATTTT.

The genes are TRBV7-9 and TRBJ1-1, with D uncertain. Trimming removed 4 bases from V and 0 bases from J, with 12 bases in between. CDR1 and CDR2 (germline): SEHNR, FQNEAQ (reference sequence). This CDR3 has 15 residues. Here the CDR3 DNA reads TGTGCCAGCAGCTCACCTACCCGAATGAACACTGAAGCTTTCTTT. Translation: CASSSPTRMNTEAFF. Combining the CDR3 with reference TRBV7-9 and TRBJ1-1 gives the whole variable domain DTGVSQNPRHKITKRGQNVTFRCDPISEHNRLYWYRQTLGQGPEFLTYFQNEAQLEKSRLLSDRFSAERPKGSFSTLEIQRTEQGDSAMYLCASSSPTRMNTEAFFGQGTRLTVV.

CDR3 amino acids: CASSQPRGTSGSYSYEQYF. The CDR3 region has the DNA TGCGCCAGCAGCCAACCAAGGGGGACTAGCGGGAGCTACTCCTACGAGCAGTACTTC. The V call is TRBV5-1, the J call TRBJ2-7, with TRBD2 identical over 14 bases. The length of the CDR3 is 19 residues. Germline V gives CDR1 SGHRS, CDR2 YFSETQ. The V gene end was trimmed by 4 bases and the J gene end by 0 bases; junction bases not matched to a gene: 12. Full variable domain (rest looked up from reference TRBV5-1 and TRBJ2-7): KAGVTQTPRYLIKTRGQQVTLSCSPISGHRSVSWYQQTPGQGLQFLFEYFSETQRNKGNFPGRFSGRQFSNSRSEMNVSTLELGDSALYLCASSQPRGTSGSYSYEQYFGPGTRLTVT.

V gene TRBV13 combines with J gene TRBJ1-3; a weak D match, TRBD1 (5 bases). The CDR3 has 15 residues. Germline CDR1 reads PRHDT; CDR2 reads FYEKMQ (reference sequence). V was shortened by 5 bases and J by 0 bases, with 11 bases between the two germline ends. The CDR3 DNA reads TGTGCCAGCAGCCTACCCGGGGGCTCTGGAAACACCATATATTTT. It is translated as CASSLPGGSGNTIYF. The whole variable domain, remainder taken from reference TRBV13 and TRBJ1-3, is AAGVIQSPRHLIKEKRETATLKCYPIPRHDTVYWYQQGPGQDPQFLISFYEKMQSDKGSIPDRFSAQQFSDYHSELNMSSLELGDSALYFCASSLPGGSGNTIYFGEGSWLTVV.

This sequence joins TRBV5-1 and TRBJ2-1, with TRBD2 matching over 7 bases. Trimming at V came to 3 bases and at J to 4 bases, leaving 1 base not matched to a gene. The CDR3 extends over 13 amino acids. CDR1 is SGHRS and CDR2 is YFSETQ in the germline V gene. CDR3 sequence (DNA): TGCGCCAGCAGCTCGGGGGGATACAATGAGCAGTTCTTC. Translated, it gives CASSSGGYNEQFF.